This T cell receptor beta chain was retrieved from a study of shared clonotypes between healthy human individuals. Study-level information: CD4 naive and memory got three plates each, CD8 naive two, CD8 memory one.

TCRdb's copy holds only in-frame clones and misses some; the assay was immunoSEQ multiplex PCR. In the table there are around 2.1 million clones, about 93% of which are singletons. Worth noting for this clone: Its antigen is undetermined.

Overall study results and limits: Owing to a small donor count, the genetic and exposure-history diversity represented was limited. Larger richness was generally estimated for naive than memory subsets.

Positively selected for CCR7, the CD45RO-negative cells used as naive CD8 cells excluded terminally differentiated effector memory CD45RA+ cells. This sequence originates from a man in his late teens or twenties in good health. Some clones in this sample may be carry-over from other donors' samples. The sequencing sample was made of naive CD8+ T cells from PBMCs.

The CDR3 nucleotides read TGTGCCAGCAGCAAGTTAGCGGGAGAGGTAATCGAGCAGTACTTC. It yields the protein CASSKLAGEVIEQYF. The V call is TRBV7-2, the J call TRBJ2-7, with 9 bases matching TRBD2. The ends lost 5 bases at V and 6 bases at J; junction bases unmatched: 11. Germline lookup yields CDR1 SGHTA and CDR2 FQGNSA. The CDR3 length is 15 residues.